The rows below give T cell receptor beta chains drawn from one sample of a study of shared clonotypes between healthy human individuals. Libraries were prepared by immunoSEQ multiplex PCR; TCRdb keeps only in-frame clonotypes and omits some of them. The table includes a few million clones, more than 90% detected once. The sequenced material came from naive CD4+ T cells sorted from blood. These receptors all stem from a man aged 18 to 30 in good health. Both conserved end residues are part of each CDR3. D genes are given only for firm matches. Size is omitted from some rows. Given values are once, few, many or a class for expanded clones.

v_call,clone_size,j_call,d_call,cdr3_nt,cdr3_aa
TRBV9,NA,TRBJ2-2,NA,TGTGCCAGCAGCGTAGACGGGACGAACACCGGGGAGCTGTTTTTT,CASSVDGTNTGELFF
TRBV29-1,NA,TRBJ1-1,NA,TGCAGCGTTGAAGGGATCCTTCGAGGTGAAGCTTTCTTT,CSVEGILRGEAFF
TRBV6-5,once,TRBJ2-7,NA,TGTGCCAGCGCCGCCGGGACCCAACAAGCGTCTAACTTC,CASAAGTQQASNF
TRBV28,NA,TRBJ1-5,NA,TGTGCCAGCAGTCCCGGGACTTTGAGGAGCAATCAGCCCCAGCATTTT,CASSPGTLRSNQPQHF
TRBV9,NA,TRBJ2-7,TRBD1,TGTGCCAGCAGCGTAGGAGTGGGGACAGGGACCTACTACGAGCAGTACTTC,CASSVGVGTGTYYEQYF
TRBV30,NA,TRBJ1-1,TRBD1,TGTGCCTGGATTCAGACAGGGGGCAGGACTGAAGCTTTCTTT,CAWIQTGGRTEAFF
TRBV10-3,NA,TRBJ2-2,TRBD2,TGTGCCACCAGCGGGAGAGTAGGCACCGGGGAGCTGTTTTTT,CATSGRVGTGELFF
TRBV5-4,NA,TRBJ2-5,NA,TGTGCCAGCAGCCCGACGTCCGGCAGGGAAGGTACGGAGACCCAGTACTTC,CASSPTSGREGTETQYF
TRBV6-5,NA,TRBJ1-1,NA,TGTGCCAGCAGGCGGTGGGAGGACACTGAAGCTTTCTTT,CASRRWEDTEAFF
TRBV19,NA,TRBJ1-5,NA,TGTGCCAGTAGGGTCCTGGGGGATAGCAATCAGCCCCAGCATTTT,CASRVLGDSNQPQHF
TRBV5-5,NA,TRBJ2-3,NA,TGTGCCAGCAGCTTAGGGGTAGCTGCAGATACGCAGTATTTT,CASSLGVAADTQYF
TRBV6-5,NA,TRBJ2-1,TRBD1,TGTGCCAGCAGATCCGACAGGGCGATATACAATGAGCAGTTCTTC,CASRSDRAIYNEQFF
TRBV9,NA,TRBJ1-5,NA,TGTGCCAGCAGCCCAGGAGGGAATCAGCCCCAGCATTTT,CASSPGGNQPQHF
TRBV18,NA,TRBJ1-1,TRBD1,TGTGCCAGCGGAGACAGGGCGATGAACACTGAAGCTTTCTTT,CASGDRAMNTEAFF
TRBV5-1,NA,TRBJ2-7,TRBD2,TGCGCCAGCAGCCCGGGGACTAGTGGGTACGAGCAGTACTTC,CASSPGTSGYEQYF
TRBV18,NA,TRBJ2-3,TRBD1,TGTGCCAGCTCACCAAGTAGGACAGGCAGCACAGATACGCAGTATTTT,CASSPSRTGSTDTQYF
TRBV7-3,NA,TRBJ2-5,TRBD2,TGTGCCAGCAGCAGGGGGACTAGCGATCAAGAGACCCAGTACTTC,CASSRGTSDQETQYF
TRBV18,NA,TRBJ2-1,TRBD2,TGTGCCAGCTCACCAGTCGGGGGGGCTTCCTACAATGAGCAGTTCTTC,CASSPVGGASYNEQFF
TRBV30,NA,TRBJ1-1,NA,TGTGCCTGGAGTGATAAGAACACTGAAGCTTTCTTT,CAWSDKNTEAFF
TRBV28,NA,TRBJ2-5,TRBD1,TGTGCCAGCACCTCGGTCAGGACAGGGGTTTTTCCAGAGACCCAGTACTTC,CASTSVRTGVFPETQYF
TRBV5-1,NA,TRBJ2-3,TRBD1,TGCGCCAGCGCAGGCGGACAGGGCTCAGATACGCAGTATTTT,CASAGGQGSDTQYF
TRBV11-2,NA,TRBJ1-2,TRBD1,TGTGCCAGCAGCTTAGGAGGGACAGTGGACTATAACTATGGCTACACCTTC,CASSLGGTVDYNYGYTF
TRBV7-2,NA,TRBJ1-1,NA,TGTGCCAGCAGCTCCACATGGTTCTCTGAAGCTTTCTTT,CASSSTWFSEAFF
TRBV7-3,once,TRBJ2-2,NA,TGTGCCAGCAGCTCGGGATTCACGCCCGGGGAGCTGTTTTTT,CASSSGFTPGELFF
TRBV12-5,NA,TRBJ2-1,TRBD2,TGTGCTAGTGGTTTGGGACAACTAGCGGCCGACAATGAGCAGTTCTTC,CASGLGQLAADNEQFF
TRBV12-1,NA,TRBJ1-2,NA,TGTGCCAGCAGCTTTCGGGGAGACGGGACAGGGGGCGATGAGGTTTTCTATGGCTACACCTTC,CASSFRGDGTGGDEVFYGYTF
TRBV28,NA,TRBJ1-2,TRBD1,TGTGCCAGCAGTCCGGGACAGGGGGCGTTGGGTAACTATGGCTACACCTTC,CASSPGQGALGNYGYTF
TRBV7-2,few,TRBJ1-5,NA,TGTGCCAGCAGCTTAGTGTGGACTGAACAGCCCCAGCATTTT,CASSLVWTEQPQHF
TRBV23-1,NA,TRBJ2-3,NA,TGCGCCAGCAGTCAAAAGGATACGCAGTATTTT,CASSQKDTQYF
TRBV7-2,NA,TRBJ2-3,NA,TGTGCCAGCAGCTTAGACGGTCGAGAGAAGGATACGCAGTATTTT,CASSLDGREKDTQYF
TRBV2,NA,TRBJ2-7,NA,TGTGCCAGCAGTCCACGGGGCCACTCCTACGAGCAGTACTTC,CASSPRGHSYEQYF
TRBV6-1,NA,TRBJ1-1,NA,TGTGCCAGCAGTGGACGGATGAACACTGAAGCTTTCTTT,CASSGRMNTEAFF